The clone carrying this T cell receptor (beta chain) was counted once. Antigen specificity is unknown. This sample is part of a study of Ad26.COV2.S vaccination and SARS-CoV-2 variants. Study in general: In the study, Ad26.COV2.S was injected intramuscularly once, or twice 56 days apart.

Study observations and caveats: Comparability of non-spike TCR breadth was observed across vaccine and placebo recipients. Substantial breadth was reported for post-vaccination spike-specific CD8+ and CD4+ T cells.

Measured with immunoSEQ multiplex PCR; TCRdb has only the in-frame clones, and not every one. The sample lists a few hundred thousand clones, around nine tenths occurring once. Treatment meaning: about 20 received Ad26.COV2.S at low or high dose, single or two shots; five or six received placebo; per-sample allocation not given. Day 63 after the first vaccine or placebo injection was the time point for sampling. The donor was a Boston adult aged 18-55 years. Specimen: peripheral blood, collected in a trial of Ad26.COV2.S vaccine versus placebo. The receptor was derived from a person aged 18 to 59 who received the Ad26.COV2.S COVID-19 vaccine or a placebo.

DNA for the CDR3: TGCAGCGTCGGCCTCCTGGTCGGGGCCACAGATACGCAGTATTTT. This encodes CSVGLLVGATDTQYF. The rearrangement joins TRBV29-1 to TRBJ2-3; D is possibly TRBD1 or TRBD2 (5 bases each). V lost 6 bases to trimming and J lost 2 bases, with 18 bases between them. Germline assignment: CDR1 SQVTM and CDR2 ANQGSEA. This CDR3 region has 15 residues.